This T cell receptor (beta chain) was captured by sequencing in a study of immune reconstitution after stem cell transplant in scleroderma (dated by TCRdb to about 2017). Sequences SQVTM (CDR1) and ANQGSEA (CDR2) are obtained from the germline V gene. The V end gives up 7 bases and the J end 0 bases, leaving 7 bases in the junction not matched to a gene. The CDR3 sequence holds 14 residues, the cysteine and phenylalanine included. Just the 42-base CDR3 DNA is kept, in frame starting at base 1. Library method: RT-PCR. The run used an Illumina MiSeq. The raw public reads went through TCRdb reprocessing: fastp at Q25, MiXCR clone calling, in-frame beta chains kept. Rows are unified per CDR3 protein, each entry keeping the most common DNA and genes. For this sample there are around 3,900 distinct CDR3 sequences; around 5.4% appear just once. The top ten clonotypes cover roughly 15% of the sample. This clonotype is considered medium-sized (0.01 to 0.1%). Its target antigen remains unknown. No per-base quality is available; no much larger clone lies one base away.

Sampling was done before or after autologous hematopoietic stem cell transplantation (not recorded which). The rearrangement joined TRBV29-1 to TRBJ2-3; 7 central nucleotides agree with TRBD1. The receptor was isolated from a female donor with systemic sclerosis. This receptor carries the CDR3 CSAGAGGSTDTQYF. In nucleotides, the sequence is TGCAGCGCTGGGGCAGGGGGAAGCACAGATACGCAGTATTTT.